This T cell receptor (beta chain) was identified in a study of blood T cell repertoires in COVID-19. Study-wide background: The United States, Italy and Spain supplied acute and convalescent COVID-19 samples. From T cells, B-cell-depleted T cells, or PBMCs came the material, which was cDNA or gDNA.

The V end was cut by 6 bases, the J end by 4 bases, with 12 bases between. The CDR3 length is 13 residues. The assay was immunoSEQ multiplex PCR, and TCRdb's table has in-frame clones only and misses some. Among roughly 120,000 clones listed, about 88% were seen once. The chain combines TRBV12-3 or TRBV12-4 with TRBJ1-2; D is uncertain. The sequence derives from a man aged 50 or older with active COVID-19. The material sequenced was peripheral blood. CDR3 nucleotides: TGTGCCAGCAGCCCAGGCAAAAGCTATGGCTACACCTTC. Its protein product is CASSPGKSYGYTF.